The rows below give T cell receptor beta chains drawn from one sample of a study of blood T cell repertoires in COVID-19. Sequencing used immunoSEQ multiplex PCR; TCRdb keeps in-frame clones, though not all of them. The data contain just over 150,000 clones, 85% to 95% of them singletons. The sequenced sample was peripheral blood. These receptor sequences come from a woman aged 50 to 65 with acute or convalescent COVID-19. Both conserved end residues are part of each CDR3. The order of the fields is D gene, V gene, clone size, J gene, CDR3 DNA, CDR3 protein. D genes are given only for firm matches. Clone size is given for some rows only: seen once, a few or many times, or a class if the clone is expanded.

>TRBD2|TRBV7-2|NA|TRBJ2-2
TGTGCCAGCAGCCTGGTAGGCTCTAGCGGGAATACCGGGGAGCTGTTTTTT
CASSLVGSSGNTGELFF
>NA|TRBV4-3|NA|TRBJ2-6
TGCGCCAGCAGCCAACAGGGCTCTGGGGCCAACGTCCTGACTTTC
CASSQQGSGANVLTF
>TRBD1|TRBV7-2|NA|TRBJ1-2
TGTGCCAGCAGCTTAGAGTTCGACAGGGGGCGATTTGGCTACACCTTC
CASSLEFDRGRFGYTF
>NA|TRBV11-3|NA|TRBJ1-1
TGTGCCAGCAGCTTAGATGGGACTAACACTGAAGCTTTCTTT
CASSLDGTNTEAFF
>TRBD1|TRBV7-6|NA|TRBJ1-5
TGTGCCAGCAGCCCAGGGGGTTTTAGCAATCAGCCCCAGCATTTT
CASSPGGFSNQPQHF
>TRBD1|TRBV2|NA|TRBJ1-2
TGTGCCAGCACCCGGACAGGGGTGGATGGCTACACCTTC
CASTRTGVDGYTF
>TRBD1|TRBV7-2|NA|TRBJ1-6
TGTGCCAGCAGCTTAGTAGGGACAGGGGTGGATTCACCCCTCCACTTT
CASSLVGTGVDSPLHF
>NA|TRBV4-1|NA|TRBJ2-1
TGCGCCAGCAGCCAAGGACTCTACAATGAGCAGTTCTTC
CASSQGLYNEQFF
>TRBD1|TRBV10-3|NA|TRBJ1-1
TGTGCCATCAGGCAGGGGGCGGACACTGAAGCTTTCTTT
CAIRQGADTEAFF
>NA|TRBV20-1|few|TRBJ2-7
TGCAGTGCCCGTGGCGGGGAGCAGTACTTC
CSARGGEQYF
>NA|TRBV4-1|few|TRBJ1-6
TGCGCCAGCAGCCGGGGAGGGGATTCACCCCTCCACTTT
CASSRGGDSPLHF
>TRBD1|TRBV7-2|NA|TRBJ2-5
TGTGCCAGCAGCCATCCCTCGGACAGGGGTGAAGAGACCCAGTACTTC
CASSHPSDRGEETQYF
>NA|TRBV10-3|NA|TRBJ1-1
TGTGCCATCAGGGGGCAGGTAGCTGTTGAAGCTTTCTTT
CAIRGQVAVEAFF
>NA|TRBV11-2|NA|TRBJ2-7
TGTGCCAGCAGCTTAGTCCCGCCTCGGGAGCAGTACTTC
CASSLVPPREQYF
>TRBD2|TRBV30|NA|TRBJ2-1
TGTGCCTGGAGTGTACGGGGCGGGAGGCCGAAGGACAATGAGCAGTTCTTC
CAWSVRGGRPKDNEQFF
>TRBD2|TRBV10-3|NA|TRBJ2-1
TGTGCCATCAGTGAGTCGAAGGCTAGCGGGGGTGGTGAGCAGTTCTTC
CAISESKASGGGEQFF
>TRBD1|TRBV9|once|TRBJ2-2
TGTGCCAGCAGCGTAGCGGGACAGGGTGTCGTCGGGGAGCTGTTTTTT
CASSVAGQGVVGELFF
>TRBD2|TRBV7-9|once|TRBJ2-7
TGTGCCAGCAGCTTACAGGCGGGAGGAGGGTTCTACGAGCAGTACTTC
CASSLQAGGGFYEQYF
>TRBD1|TRBV19|NA|TRBJ1-4
TGTGCCAGTAGTGGGCAGGGGGCAACTAATGAAAAACTGTTTTTT
CASSGQGATNEKLFF
>NA|TRBV6-5|once|TRBJ1-5
TGTGCCAGCAGTCCTAAATTACAGGGAAATCAGCCCCAGCATTTT
CASSPKLQGNQPQHF
>NA|TRBV7-9|NA|TRBJ1-4
TGTGCCAGCAGTACTCAGGGTCGGAATGAAAAACTGTTTTTT
CASSTQGRNEKLFF
>NA|TRBV5-6|NA|TRBJ1-1
TGTGCCAGCAGCCCACCCCGGGGGACTGAAGCTTTCTTT
CASSPPRGTEAFF
>TRBD1|TRBV28|NA|TRBJ1-6
TGTGCCAGCAGTTTACAGCAGGGGGCCCTCCACTTT
CASSLQQGALHF
>NA|TRBV6-6|NA|TRBJ1-2
TGTGCCAGCAGTTACGACGCTCGTGGAGGGGATGGCTACACCTTC
CASSYDARGGDGYTF
>NA|TRBV28|NA|TRBJ1-5
TGTGCCAGCAGTGTCGGGGGGCAGGGGAATCAGCCCCAGCATTTT
CASSVGGQGNQPQHF
>TRBD2|TRBV7-9|NA|TRBJ2-7
TGTGCCAGCAGCCTGACTACGGGGGGGAGCTCCTACGAGCAGTACTTC
CASSLTTGGSSYEQYF
>TRBD2|TRBV15|NA|TRBJ2-5
TGTGCCACCAGCAAAACTAGCGGGAGTGACGAGACCCAGTACTTC
CATSKTSGSDETQYF
>NA|TRBV18|NA|TRBJ1-1
TGTGCCAGCTCACCACAACCAGGGCTGAACACTGAAGCTTTCTTT
CASSPQPGLNTEAFF
>NA|TRBV27|NA|TRBJ1-1
TGTGCCAGCAGTTTAGCAGGGTCAAACACTGAAGCTTTCTTT
CASSLAGSNTEAFF
>TRBD1|TRBV19|NA|TRBJ1-1
TGTGCCAGTAGTCCAACAGGGGGCTCACAAGAAGCTTTCTTT
CASSPTGGSQEAFF
>NA|TRBV27|NA|TRBJ2-7
TGTGCCAGCAGTCCCCAGACAGGCCGGTACGAGCAGTACTTC
CASSPQTGRYEQYF
>NA|TRBV28|NA|TRBJ1-6
TGTGCCAGCAGGGAATTAACAGGGCAGGCTCACTTT
CASRELTGQAHF
>NA|TRBV30|NA|TRBJ2-7
TGTGCCTGGAGTGTCAGTCTAAGCTCGGGGGAGCAGTACTTC
CAWSVSLSSGEQYF
>NA|TRBV7-3|NA|TRBJ2-2
TGTGCCAGCAGCTTAACCCGGGGTCCCGGGGAGCTGTTTTTT
CASSLTRGPGELFF
>NA|TRBV10-1|NA|TRBJ1-1
TGCGCCAGCAGTGATGGACAGCGAATGAACACTGAAGCTTTCTTT
CASSDGQRMNTEAFF
>TRBD2|TRBV27|NA|TRBJ2-7
TGTGCCAGCAGGCGGACTAGCGGGGGGTCCTCCTACGAGCAGTACTTC
CASRRTSGGSSYEQYF
>NA|TRBV30|once|TRBJ2-7
TGTGCCTGGAGCGTTCCTTTACAGGCCTACTACGAGCAGTACTTC
CAWSVPLQAYYEQYF
>TRBD2|TRBV20-1|NA|TRBJ2-1
TGCAGTGCTCTCCGGGAGGGGGTGCAGTTCTTC
CSALREGVQFF
>TRBD2|TRBV7-9|NA|TRBJ2-1
TGTGCCAGCAGCTCCCTAGCGGGGCTGTACAATGAGCAGTTCTTC
CASSSLAGLYNEQFF
>NA|TRBV25-1|NA|TRBJ1-2
TGTGCCAGCAGTGAAATCACAGAGGGTGGCTACACCTTC
CASSEITEGGYTF
>TRBD1|TRBV25-1|NA|TRBJ1-5
TGTGCCAGCCAAGGGACAGCAAATCAGCCCCAGCATTTT
CASQGTANQPQHF
>NA|TRBV7-8|NA|TRBJ2-6
TGTGCCAGCAGCTTCGACTCGTCGATCTCTGGGGCCAACGTCCTGACTTTC
CASSFDSSISGANVLTF
>TRBD1|TRBV30|NA|TRBJ2-2
TGTGCCTGGAGTTGGCAGGGGGCCACCGGGGAGCTGTTTTTT
CAWSWQGATGELFF
>NA|TRBV12-3/TRBV12-4|NA|TRBJ1-5
TGTGCCTCCGGGGGGGGCAATCAGCCCCAGCATTTT
CASGGGNQPQHF
>TRBD1|TRBV27|NA|TRBJ2-5
TGTGCCAGCAGCTTTCACGTTACAGGGGGCGCGAGAGAGACCCAGTACTTC
CASSFHVTGGARETQYF
>TRBD1|TRBV30|NA|TRBJ1-1
TGTGCCTGGACCAGGGGGAGCACTGAAGCTTTCTTT
CAWTRGSTEAFF
>NA|TRBV12-3/TRBV12-4|few|TRBJ1-2
TGTGCCAGCAGTTTGGGGGCGAGGGGCTACACCTTC
CASSLGARGYTF
>NA|TRBV18|once|TRBJ2-1
TGTGCCAGCTCACCCAGAGCGGGTTTAATGTATGAGCAGTTCTTC
CASSPRAGLMYEQFF
>TRBD1|TRBV11-2|NA|TRBJ1-2
TGTGCCAGCAGCTTAGATAGGGGCTGGACAGGGGCTAAGGGCTACACCTTC
CASSLDRGWTGAKGYTF
>TRBD1|TRBV7-2|NA|TRBJ1-3
TGTGCCAGCAGCCCCGACAGGGGTAGAAACACCATATATTTT
CASSPDRGRNTIYF
>TRBD2|TRBV18|few|TRBJ2-3
TGTGCCAGCTCTCTAGGACTAGCCACAGATACGCAGTATTTT
CASSLGLATDTQYF
>NA|TRBV5-8|NA|TRBJ1-2
TGTGCCAGCAGCTCGCAGGGAAGAGGTGGCTACACCTTC
CASSSQGRGGYTF
>NA|TRBV27|NA|TRBJ2-1
TGTGCCATTATAGGGACTGAAGGCCAGCAGTTCTTC
CAIIGTEGQQFF